The clone carrying this TCR beta chain has a single count. Germline trimming cut 8 bases from V and 6 bases from J; bases unmatched to any gene: 17. Germline CDR1 is SQVTM and CDR2 is ANQGSEA. The CDR3 extends over 17 amino acids. This entry belongs to a study of blood T cell repertoires in COVID-19. Study-wide background: The study drew acute and convalescent COVID-19 samples from the United States, Italy and Spain. PBMCs, B-cell-depleted T cells, or T cells provided the cDNA or gDNA that made up the material.

Original processing methods: Scientists estimated how many nucleated cells there were by amplifying reference gene primers. The protocol was immunoSEQ multiplex PCR, while the TCRdb copy is restricted to in-frame clones and leaves out a portion. V and J calls and clone size are those listed in that table; D and trimming were worked out from the DNA. The table includes roughly 260,000 clones, more than 70% detected once. V usage is TRBV29-1 and J usage is TRBJ1-4; 11 nucleotides line up with TRBD1. The sequence came from a woman in her forties or fifties with acute or convalescent COVID-19. The source material was peripheral blood. In DNA, the CDR3 is TGCAGCAGCGTTGAAATTTGTTCGGGACAGGGGGATGAAAAACTGTTTTTT. Translation: CSSVEICSGQGDEKLFF.